This T cell receptor (beta chain) was found in a study of cytomegalovirus exposure and HLA in healthy donors. Study-wide results and caveats: TCR beta chain V- and J-gene trimming was linked, in a later analysis, to a missense variant in DCLRE1C.

As for this clone: The target antigen is unknown.

The PCR made use of 60 Vbeta and 13 Jbeta primers. The table came from immunoSEQ multiplex PCR; TCRdb's copy has only in-frame clones and leaves some out. Of some 150,000 clones in the sample, 70% to 80% are singletons; the top ten hold around 4.9%. This CDR3 comprises 13 residues. V gave up 6 bases and J gave up 7 bases; unmatched junction bases: 4. Germline V gene lookup returns CDR1 ENHRY and CDR2 SYGVKD. This chain links TRBV10-3 with TRBJ2-7; 12 bases fit TRBD2. This TCR was recovered from a male donor in good health and CMV-seronegative. Sequencing was carried out using PBMCs. The CDR3 is CAIRRTSGEEQYF. In DNA, the CDR3 is TGTGCCATCAGAAGGACTAGCGGGGAAGAGCAGTACTTC.